Presented here are 10 T cell receptor beta chains from one specimen sequenced in a study of human T cells and chemical hapten exposure. The time point here: pre-sensitization, week 0. The sample's treatment: therapeutic diphenylcyclopropenone sensitization with weekly scalp DPC. From the RACE reads, TCRdb called clonotypes with MiXCR, one entry per CDR3 protein. The sample has 200,000 to 300,000 distinct CDR3 sequences, approximately 8.4% seen once. The sequenced sample was whole blood, obtained in connection with sensitization to the hapten diphenylcyclopropenone (DPC). These receptors were collected from a woman aged 40 to 50 with alopecia areata. Some clones in this sample may be carry-over from other donors' samples.

This clonotype was counted at least ten times. The chain employs TRBV7-8 and TRBJ2-7; D not certain. The CDR3 has 13 residues. The V gene's germline CDR1 is SGHVS and CDR2 FQNEAQ. The V and J ends lost 2 bases and 7 bases respectively, with 12 bases between them. CDR3 DNA: TGTGCCAGCAGCTTAAGCTGGGGTCGGGAGCAGTACTTC. This gives the protein CASSLSWGREQYF.

This clonotype was seen a few times. The chain carries TRBV5-1 and TRBJ1-5; D possibly corresponds to TRBD1 (5 bases). Per germline, CDR1 SGHRS and CDR2 YFSETQ. V was shortened by 7 bases and J by 3 bases, with 20 bases between the two germline ends. The CDR3 sequence is 16 residues long. The CDR3 here is CASVNQRWGYNQPQHF. CDR3 DNA sequence: TGCGCCAGCGTTAACCAACGGTGGGGGTACAATCAGCCCCAGCATTTT. The entire variable domain, with the rest obtained from reference TRBV5-1 and TRBJ1-5, is as follows: KAGVTQTPRYLIKTRGQQVTLSCSPISGHRSVSWYQQTPGQGLQFLFEYFSETQRNKGNFPGRFSGRQFSNSRSEMNVSTLELGDSALYLCASVNQRWGYNQPQHFGDGTRLSIL.

This clonotype was detected ten times or more. The chain is built from TRBV7-2 and TRBJ2-1, with D perhaps TRBD1 (6 bases). Looked up from germline, CDR1 is SGHTA and CDR2 is FQGNSA. Deletions cut 6 bases from V and 2 bases from J, with 14 bases between. This CDR3 spans 15 amino acids. In DNA, the CDR3 is TGTGCCAGCAGTTTGGGGGCAGGGGCCTACAATGAGCAGTTCTTC. It translates to CASSLGAGAYNEQFF.

The J gene is TRBJ2-1, the V gene TRBV12-3 or TRBV12-4, with D maybe TRBD1 (6 bases). The CDR3 contains 14 residues. The V end lost 5 bases, the J end lost 10 bases, and 18 bases lay between the germline ends. The CDR3 protein is CASSPGTPKREQFF. In nucleotides, the CDR3 is TGTGCCAGCAGTCCCGGGACACCCAAACGGGAGCAGTTCTTC.

This clonotype was observed a handful of times. V gene TRBV18 combines with J gene TRBJ2-3; D gene ambiguous. The V gene's germline CDR1 is KGHSH and CDR2 LQKENI. V was cut by 9 bases and J by 1 base, with 14 bases left in between. The CDR3 totals 14 residues. CDR3 region: CASLGLLGTDTQYF. CDR3 nucleotides: TGTGCCAGTCTAGGGCTTTTGGGCACAGATACGCAGTATTTT.

This clonotype came up a few times. This chain uses TRBV6-2 or TRBV6-3 with TRBJ2-1; perhaps TRBD2 as D (5 bases). The CDR3 contains 13 residues. Trimming cost V 9 bases and J 4 bases, with 13 bases left between them. Germline CDR1 MNHEY, CDR2 SVGEGT. CDR3 loop: CASNRDHYNEQFF. CDR3 in DNA: TGTGCCAGTAACCGGGATCATTACAATGAGCAGTTCTTC.

This clonotype turned up a few times. J is TRBJ1-5 and V is TRBV5-1; D ambiguous. This CDR3 is built from 14 residues. Trimming removed 0 bases from V and 6 bases from J, with 10 bases in between. Germline values: CDR1 SGHRS, CDR2 YFSETQ. DNA for the CDR3: TGCGCCAGCAGCTTGGACTTTGTAGGTCAGCCCCAGCATTTT. As protein: CASSLDFVGQPQHF.

A few counts support this clonotype. The gene calls are TRBV20-1 and TRBJ2-1, with TRBD2 matching 11 bases. CDR3 length: 18 residues. Germline CDR1 is DFQATT and CDR2 is SNEGSKA (reference sequence). After removal of 1 base from V and 4 bases from J, the junction contained 12 bases not matched to a gene. This CDR3 reads CSARGGLAATKGYNEQFF. Written as DNA, the CDR3 is TGCAGTGCTAGAGGGGGACTAGCGGCAACCAAGGGTTACAATGAGCAGTTCTTC.

This clonotype occurred many times. The rearrangement uses TRBV7-3 and TRBJ1-1; D is unclear. Germline V gene sequence: CDR1 SGHTA, CDR2 FQGTGA. This CDR3 region has 13 residues. The ends were cut back, 4 bases at V and 3 bases at J, with 9 bases in the middle. CDR3 loop: CASSSTGYTEAFF. The CDR3 coding sequence is TGTGCCAGCAGCTCCACGGGGTACACTGAAGCTTTCTTT.

The V and J genes are TRBV29-1 and TRBJ2-1, with 8 bases that match TRBD2. This CDR3 comprises 15 residues. The V and J ends lost 8 bases and 4 bases, in that order; junction bases with no gene match: 13. Germline CDR1 reads SQVTM; CDR2 reads ANQGSEA. The CDR3 DNA reads TGCAGCCTGTCCGGTTGGGGGACTAGTTACAATGAGCAGTTCTTC. It is translated as CSLSGWGTSYNEQFF.